These 17 T cell receptor beta chains came from one sample sequenced in a study of radiation and T cells in renal cell carcinoma. Indicated time point: blood 2 weeks post-SBRT. Documented treatment: 15 Gy SBRT to primary tumor, nephrectomy 4 weeks later. Data came from immunoSEQ multiplex PCR; TCRdb stores just in-frame clones and leaves some out. Here the sample spans around 75,000 clones, over 80% being singletons. Sequenced material: blood, taken from a patient whose treatment included radiotherapy and nephrectomy. Every receptor here comes from a man in his sixties with renal cell carcinoma.

The J gene is TRBJ1-5, the V gene TRBV6-5; 7 bases map to TRBD1. With 5 bases clipped from V and 2 bases from J, the junction kept 6 bases outside the gene matches. The CDR3 totals 15 residues. Germline CDR1 is MNHEY and CDR2 is SVGAGI. CDR3 coding DNA: TGTGCCAGCAGTCCAGCAACAGGGGGCAATCAGCCCCAGCATTTT. Protein: CASSPATGGNQPQHF.

V and J are TRBV5-1 and TRBJ2-5, with TRBD1 matching 7 bases. The trim removed 0 bases at V and 5 bases at J, leaving 10 bases unmatched. The germline CDR1 and CDR2 sequences are SGHRS and YFSETQ. The CDR3 consists of 16 residues. CDR3 DNA sequence: TGCGCCAGCAGCTTGGGAGCCAGGGGGTCGGTGGAGACCCAGTACTTC. Protein sequence: CASSLGARGSVETQYF. The whole variable domain, filled in from reference TRBV5-1 and TRBJ2-5, reads KAGVTQTPRYLIKTRGQQVTLSCSPISGHRSVSWYQQTPGQGLQFLFEYFSETQRNKGNFPGRFSGRQFSNSRSEMNVSTLELGDSALYLCASSLGARGSVETQYFGPGTRLLVL.

This chain links TRBV27 with TRBJ2-7, with TRBD1 identical over 8 bases. The V gene's germline CDR1 is MNHEY and CDR2 SMNVEV (reference sequence). The CDR3 spans 16 residues. V dropped 5 bases and J dropped 2; count of bases not matched to a gene: 11. In DNA form, the CDR3 reads TGTGCCAGCAGTCACCCTCCGGGACAGGACCCCTACGAGCAGTACTTC. Amino acids: CASSHPPGQDPYEQYF.

J is TRBJ2-7 and V is TRBV2; 7 bases fit TRBD2. Per germline, CDR1 SNHLY and CDR2 FYNNEI. The J segment lost 2 bases and the V segment lost 3 bases, leaving 10 bases of the junction unmatched. CDR3 size: 16 residues. The CDR3 DNA is TGTGCCAGCAGTGAGGGTGGTGGCGGGAGAGCCTACGAGCAGTACTTC. It encodes CASSEGGGGRAYEQYF.

This rearrangement joins TRBV7-7 to TRBJ2-5, with D possibly TRBD1 on 8 matching bases. The CDR3 totals 14 residues. With 5 bases removed from V and 5 bases from J, the gap between germline ends came to 15 bases. The germline V gene encodes CDR1 SSHAT and CDR2 FNYEAQ (reference sequence). This CDR3 is CASSVQGEGETQYF. CDR3 in DNA: TGTGCCAGCAGCGTACAGGGGGAGGGGGAGACCCAGTACTTC.

The chain joins TRBV28 to TRBJ2-4; D ambiguous. Germline V gene data show CDR1 as MDHEN and CDR2 as SYDVKM. CDR3 length: 14 residues. Trimming cost V 3 bases and J 1 base, with 7 bases left between them. Written as DNA, the CDR3 is TGTGCCAGCAGTTTTTCGCGCGCCAAAAACATTCAGTACTTC. Its protein is CASSFSRAKNIQYF.

The chain combines TRBV19 with TRBJ2-1, with D tentatively TRBD2 (6 bases). The germline CDR1 and CDR2 sequences are LNHDA and SQIVND (reference sequence). The CDR3 sequence is 17 residues long. Between the trimmed V and J ends, which lost 1 base and 8 bases, there was a span of 21 bases. The chain's CDR3 is CASSIVGRLDLGDEQFF. The CDR3 DNA sequence: TGTGCCAGTAGTATAGTTGGGAGACTAGATCTTGGGGATGAGCAGTTCTTC.

The chain has TRBV5-1 and TRBJ2-1, with D possibly TRBD1 on 5 matching bases. This CDR3 has 16 amino acids. In germline, CDR1 is SGHRS, CDR2 YFSETQ. V shed 1 base and J shed 0 bases, with 11 bases lying between them. This chain's CDR3 is CASSLSPQGSYNEQFF. The CDR3, as DNA: TGCGCCAGCAGCTTGTCCCCCCAGGGCTCCTACAATGAGCAGTTCTTC. Full variable domain (remainder filled in from reference TRBV5-1 and TRBJ2-1): KAGVTQTPRYLIKTRGQQVTLSCSPISGHRSVSWYQQTPGQGLQFLFEYFSETQRNKGNFPGRFSGRQFSNSRSEMNVSTLELGDSALYLCASSLSPQGSYNEQFFGPGTRLTVL.

The chain carries TRBV4-1 and TRBJ2-7; D is possibly TRBD2 (6 bases). The CDR3 runs to 15 residues. Germline CDR1 and CDR2: MGHRA and YSYEKL. V was clipped by 2 bases and J by 3 bases, with 14 bases between them. Here the CDR3 reads CASSQLAREFYEQYF. In DNA form, the CDR3 reads TGCGCCAGCAGCCAACTAGCGCGTGAGTTCTACGAGCAGTACTTC.

J is TRBJ2-1 and V is TRBV9; 7 bases are a match to TRBD2. There are 17 residues in the CDR3. Germline V gene lookup returns CDR1 SGDLS and CDR2 YYNGEE. Losses at the gene ends were 3 bases for V and 4 bases for J; bases not matched to a gene: 13. In DNA, the CDR3 is TGTGCCAGCAGCGAGACTTCGGGGGGAGTAGGATACAATGAGCAGTTCTTC. Its protein is CASSETSGGVGYNEQFF.

The V gene is TRBV5-1, the J gene TRBJ2-2; 7 bases fit TRBD1. The CDR3 contains 16 residues. The ends lost 4 bases at V and 6 bases at J; junction bases unmatched: 12. The V gene's germline CDR1 is SGHRS and CDR2 YFSETQ. The CDR3 bases are TGCGCCAGCAGCGAACGACAGGGCCACGGGGCCGGGGAGCTGTTTTTT. The encoded protein is CASSERQGHGAGELFF.

The V gene is TRBV6-5, the J gene TRBJ2-2; 7 nucleotides match TRBD1. Germline assignment: CDR1 MNHEY and CDR2 SVGAGI. The CDR3 loop spans 15 amino acids. V shed 5 bases and J 3 bases; nucleotides not matched to a gene: 6. The CDR3 spells CASSNRGPYTGELFF. The CDR3 DNA follows: TGTGCCAGCAGTAACAGGGGTCCTTACACCGGGGAGCTGTTTTTT.

The chain carries TRBV5-1 and TRBJ2-7; D is unresolved. The CDR3 consists of 14 residues. V was clipped by 4 bases and J by 5 bases, with 16 bases between them. Germline CDR1 reads SGHRS; CDR2 reads YFSETQ. CDR3 region: CASSTQPQDHEQYF. As DNA, the CDR3 is TGCGCCAGCAGCACCCAGCCCCAGGACCACGAGCAGTACTTC. The whole variable domain, remainder taken from reference TRBV5-1 and TRBJ2-7, is KAGVTQTPRYLIKTRGQQVTLSCSPISGHRSVSWYQQTPGQGLQFLFEYFSETQRNKGNFPGRFSGRQFSNSRSEMNVSTLELGDSALYLCASSTQPQDHEQYFGPGTRLTVT.

This clone has a handful of counts. The chain links TRBV5-4 to TRBJ1-1; 7 nucleotides match TRBD1. The length of the CDR3 is 14 residues. The ends lost 3 bases at V and 4 bases at J; junction bases unmatched: 6. Germline CDR1 SGHNT, CDR2 YYREEE (reference sequence). The CDR3 coding sequence is TGTGCCAGCAGCTCCCGAGGGGGCGGCACTGAAGCTTTCTTT. Protein: CASSSRGGGTEAFF. The full variable domain, its missing parts supplied by reference TRBV5-4 and TRBJ1-1, is ETGVTQSPTHLIKTRGQQVTLRCSSQSGHNTVSWYQQALGQGPQFIFQYYREEENGRGNFPPRFSGLQFPNYSSELNVNALELDDSALYLCASSSRGGGTEAFFGQGTRLTVV.

This chain uses TRBV10-3 with TRBJ1-5; 8 bases are a match to TRBD1. Germline-derived CDR1 and CDR2 are ENHRY and SYGVKD. The CDR3 runs to 14 residues. V lost 3 bases, J lost 7 bases, and 5 bases stayed unmatched. CDR3 DNA sequence: TGTGCCATCAGTGATGTGGGACAGGTCCAGCCCCAGCATTTT. Encoded protein: CAISDVGQVQPQHF.

The genes are TRBV15 and TRBJ2-5; weak D call: TRBD1 (6 bases). From germline, CDR1 is LNHNV and CDR2 YYDKDF (reference sequence). This CDR3 contains 14 residues. V lost 0 bases and J lost 5, with 10 bases in between. The CDR3 DNA reads as TGTGCCACCAGCAGAGATACAGGGATGGAGACCCAGTACTTC. Encoded protein: CATSRDTGMETQYF.

As regards this clone: This CDR3 is also generated by other DNA sequences in the sample. The CDR3 nucleotides are TGTGCCAGCAGTTACCGGGACAGGGAGGGCTACACCTTC. Its translation: CASSYRDREGYTF. The V call is TRBV6-6, the J call TRBJ1-2; 9 bases fit TRBD1. This CDR3 contains 13 residues. The germline gives CDR1 MNHNY, CDR2 SVGAGI (reference sequence). With 2 bases clipped from V and 8 bases from J, the junction kept 3 bases outside the gene matches.